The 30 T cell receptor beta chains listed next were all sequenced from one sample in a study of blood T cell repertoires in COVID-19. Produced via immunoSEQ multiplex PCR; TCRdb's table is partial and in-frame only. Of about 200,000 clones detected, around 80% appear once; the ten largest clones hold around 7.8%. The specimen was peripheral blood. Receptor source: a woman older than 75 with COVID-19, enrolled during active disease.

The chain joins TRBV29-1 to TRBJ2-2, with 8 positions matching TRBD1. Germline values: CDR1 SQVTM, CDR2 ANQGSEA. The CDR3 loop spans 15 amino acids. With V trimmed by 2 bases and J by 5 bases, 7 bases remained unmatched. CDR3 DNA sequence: TGCAGCGTTGAAACGATGGACAGGGCAACCGGGGAGCTGTTTTTT. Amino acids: CSVETMDRATGELFF.

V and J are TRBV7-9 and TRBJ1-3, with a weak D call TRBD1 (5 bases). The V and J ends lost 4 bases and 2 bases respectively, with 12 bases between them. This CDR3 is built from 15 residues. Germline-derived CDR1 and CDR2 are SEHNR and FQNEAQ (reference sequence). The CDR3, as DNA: TGTGCCAGCAGCTCCATCGGGGGGGCTGGAAACACCATATATTTT. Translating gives CASSSIGGAGNTIYF.

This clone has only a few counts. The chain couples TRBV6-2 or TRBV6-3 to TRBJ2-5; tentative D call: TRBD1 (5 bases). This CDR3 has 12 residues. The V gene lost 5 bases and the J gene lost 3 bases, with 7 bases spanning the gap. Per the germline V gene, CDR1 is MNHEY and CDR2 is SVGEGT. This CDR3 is CASSRREETQYF. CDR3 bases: TGTGCCAGCAGTCGCAGGGAAGAGACCCAGTACTTC.

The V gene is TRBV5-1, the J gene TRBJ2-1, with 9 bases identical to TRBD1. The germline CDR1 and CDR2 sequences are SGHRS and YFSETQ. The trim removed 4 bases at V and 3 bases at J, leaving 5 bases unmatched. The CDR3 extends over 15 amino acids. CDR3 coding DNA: TGCGCCAGCAGCGAGGGACAGGGCCGCTACAATGAGCAGTTCTTC. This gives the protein CASSEGQGRYNEQFF.

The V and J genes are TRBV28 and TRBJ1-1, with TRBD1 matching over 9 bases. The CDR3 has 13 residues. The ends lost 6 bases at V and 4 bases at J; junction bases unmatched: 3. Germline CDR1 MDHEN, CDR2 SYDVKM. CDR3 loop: CASSRDRVTEAFF. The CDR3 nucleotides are TGTGCCAGCAGCCGGGACAGGGTCACTGAAGCTTTCTTT. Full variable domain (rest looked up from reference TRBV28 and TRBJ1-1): DVKVTQSSRYLVKRTGEKVFLECVQDMDHENMFWYRQDPGLGLRLIYFSYDVKMKEKGDIPEGYSVSREKKERFSLILESASTNQTSMYLCASSRDRVTEAFFGQGTRLTVV.

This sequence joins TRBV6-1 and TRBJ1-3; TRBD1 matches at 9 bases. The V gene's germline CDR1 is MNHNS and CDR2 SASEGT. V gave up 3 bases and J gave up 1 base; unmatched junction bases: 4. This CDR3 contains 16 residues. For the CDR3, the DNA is TGTGCCAGCAGTGAGAGGACAGGGGTTTCTGGAAACACCATATATTTT. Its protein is CASSERTGVSGNTIYF.

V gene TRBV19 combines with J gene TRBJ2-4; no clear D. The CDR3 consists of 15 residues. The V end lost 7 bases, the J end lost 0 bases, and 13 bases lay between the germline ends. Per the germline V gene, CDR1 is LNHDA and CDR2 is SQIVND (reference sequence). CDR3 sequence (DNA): TGTGCCAGTACCCCCCACGGTCCAGCCAAAAACATTCAGTACTTC. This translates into CASTPHGPAKNIQYF.

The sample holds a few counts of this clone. The CDR3 loop reads CASSLSTGSVNGEQYF. The DNA of the CDR3 is TGCGCCAGCAGCCTGTCTACAGGGAGTGTAAATGGCGAGCAGTACTTC. The chain joins TRBV5-1 to TRBJ2-7, with D perhaps matching TRBD1 (6 bases). There are 16 residues in the CDR3. With 4 bases removed from V and 6 bases from J, the gap between germline ends came to 23 bases. CDR1 is SGHRS and CDR2 is YFSETQ in the germline V gene.

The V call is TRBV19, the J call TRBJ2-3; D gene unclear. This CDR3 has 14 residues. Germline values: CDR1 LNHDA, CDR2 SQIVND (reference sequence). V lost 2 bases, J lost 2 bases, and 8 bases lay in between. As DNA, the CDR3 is TGTGCCAGTAGTATAAGGCAGGCCACAGATACGCAGTATTTT. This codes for CASSIRQATDTQYF.

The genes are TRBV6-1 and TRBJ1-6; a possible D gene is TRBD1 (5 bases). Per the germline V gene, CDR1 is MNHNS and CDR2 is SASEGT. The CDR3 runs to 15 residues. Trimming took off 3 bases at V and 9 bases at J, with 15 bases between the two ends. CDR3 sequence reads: CASSEVGGFASPLHF. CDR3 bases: TGTGCCAGCAGTGAGGTGGGGGGGTTCGCTTCACCCCTCCACTTT.

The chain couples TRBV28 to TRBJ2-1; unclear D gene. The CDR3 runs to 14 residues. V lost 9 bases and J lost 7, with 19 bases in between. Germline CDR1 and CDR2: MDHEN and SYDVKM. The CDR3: CASLYPLSPNEQFF. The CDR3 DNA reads TGTGCCAGTCTTTATCCCCTGTCCCCGAATGAGCAGTTCTTC. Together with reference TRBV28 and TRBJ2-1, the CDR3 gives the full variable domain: DVKVTQSSRYLVKRTGEKVFLECVQDMDHENMFWYRQDPGLGLRLIYFSYDVKMKEKGDIPEGYSVSREKKERFSLILESASTNQTSMYLCASLYPLSPNEQFFGPGTRLTVL.

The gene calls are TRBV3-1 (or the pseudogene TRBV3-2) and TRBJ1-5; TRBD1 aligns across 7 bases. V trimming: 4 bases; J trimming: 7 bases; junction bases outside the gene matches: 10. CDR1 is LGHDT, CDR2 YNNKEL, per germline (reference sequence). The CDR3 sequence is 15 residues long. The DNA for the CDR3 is TGTGCCAGCAGCCCTGAAGGGGGCCGGGCCCAGCCCCAGCATTTT. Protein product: CASSPEGGRAQPQHF.

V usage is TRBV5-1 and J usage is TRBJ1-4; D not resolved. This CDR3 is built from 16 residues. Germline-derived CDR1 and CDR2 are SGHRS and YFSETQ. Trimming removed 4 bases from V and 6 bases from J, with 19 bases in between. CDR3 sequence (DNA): TGCGCCAGCAGCCTGATGACAATGGGCGACCATGAAAAACTGTTTTTT. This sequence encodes CASSLMTMGDHEKLFF.

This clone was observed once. The CDR3 nucleotides are TGTGCCAGCAGCCGGGACAAGAACACTGAAGCTTTCTTT. Translated: CASSRDKNTEAFF. V gene TRBV7-8 combines with J gene TRBJ1-1; perhaps TRBD1 as D (6 bases). The CDR3 extends over 13 amino acids. Trimming removed 5 bases from V and 1 base from J, with 8 bases in between. Germline CDR1 reads SGHVS; CDR2 reads FQNEAQ. Full variable domain (missing parts from reference TRBV7-8 and TRBJ1-1): GAGVSQSPRYKVAKRGQDVALRCDPISGHVSLFWYQQALGQGPEFLTYFQNEAQLDKSGLPSDRFFAERPEGSVSTLKIQRTQQEDSAVYLCASSRDKNTEAFFGQGTRLTVV.

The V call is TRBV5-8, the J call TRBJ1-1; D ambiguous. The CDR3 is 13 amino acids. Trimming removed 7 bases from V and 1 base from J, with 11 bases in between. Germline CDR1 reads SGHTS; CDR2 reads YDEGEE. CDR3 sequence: CASCLGPNTEAFF. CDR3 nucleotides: TGTGCCAGCTGTCTTGGCCCGAACACTGAAGCTTTCTTT. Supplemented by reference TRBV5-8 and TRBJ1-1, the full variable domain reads EAGVTQSPTHLIKTRGQQATLRCSPISGHTSVYWYQQALGLGLQFLLWYDEGEERNRGNFPPRFSGRQFPNYSSELNVNALELEDSALYLCASCLGPNTEAFFGQGTRLTVV.

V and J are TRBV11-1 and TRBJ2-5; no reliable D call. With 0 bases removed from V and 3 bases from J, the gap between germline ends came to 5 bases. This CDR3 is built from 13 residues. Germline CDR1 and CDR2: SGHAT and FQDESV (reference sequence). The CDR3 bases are TGTGCCAGCAGCTTAGCACAGAAAGAGACCCAGTACTTC. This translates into CASSLAQKETQYF.

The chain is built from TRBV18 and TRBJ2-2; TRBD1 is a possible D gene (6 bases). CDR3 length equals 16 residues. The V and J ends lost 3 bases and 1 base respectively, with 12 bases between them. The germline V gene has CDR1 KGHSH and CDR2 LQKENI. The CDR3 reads CASSPTQGMNTGELFF. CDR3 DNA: TGTGCCAGCTCACCGACGCAGGGGATGAACACCGGGGAGCTGTTTTTT.

The CDR3 is CASSEALAPSEQYF. CDR3 bases: TGTGCCAGCAGTGAAGCGCTGGCACCTAGTGAGCAGTACTTC. The J gene is TRBJ2-7, the V gene TRBV2; D is undetermined. Looked up from germline, CDR1 is SNHLY and CDR2 is FYNNEI. Trimming shortened V by 0 bases and J by 7 bases, and 13 bases separated the two germline ends. This CDR3 region has 14 residues. The full variable domain, rest sourced from reference TRBV2 and TRBJ2-7, is EPEVTQTPSHQVTQMGQEVILRCVPISNHLYFYWYRQILGQKVEFLVSFYNNEISEKSEIFDDQFSVERPDGSNFTLKIRSTKLEDSAMYFCASSEALAPSEQYFGPGTRLTVT.

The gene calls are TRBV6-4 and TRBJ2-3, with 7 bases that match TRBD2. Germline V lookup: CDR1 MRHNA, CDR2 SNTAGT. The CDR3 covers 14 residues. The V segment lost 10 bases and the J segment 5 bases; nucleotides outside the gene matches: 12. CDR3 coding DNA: TGTGCCACGTCCCACGGGGGGTCCCTAGATACGCAGTATTTT. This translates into CATSHGGSLDTQYF.

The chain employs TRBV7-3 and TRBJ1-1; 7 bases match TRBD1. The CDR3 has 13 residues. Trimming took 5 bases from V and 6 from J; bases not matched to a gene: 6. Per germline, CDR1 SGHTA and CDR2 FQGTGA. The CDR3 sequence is CASSKETGSEAFF. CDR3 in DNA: TGTGCCAGCAGCAAGGAGACAGGGTCTGAAGCTTTCTTT.

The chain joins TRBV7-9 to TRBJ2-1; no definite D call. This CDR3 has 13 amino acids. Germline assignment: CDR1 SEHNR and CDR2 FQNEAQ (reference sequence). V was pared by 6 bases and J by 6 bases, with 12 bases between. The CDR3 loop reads CASRLGELNEQFF. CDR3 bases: TGTGCCAGCAGGCTCGGTGAACTCAATGAGCAGTTCTTC.

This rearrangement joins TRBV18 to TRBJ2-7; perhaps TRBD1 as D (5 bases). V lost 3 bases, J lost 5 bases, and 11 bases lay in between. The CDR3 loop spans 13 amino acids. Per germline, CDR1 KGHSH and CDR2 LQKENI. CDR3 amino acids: CASSPGRANEQYF. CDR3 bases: TGTGCCAGCTCACCTGGCAGGGCGAACGAGCAGTACTTC.

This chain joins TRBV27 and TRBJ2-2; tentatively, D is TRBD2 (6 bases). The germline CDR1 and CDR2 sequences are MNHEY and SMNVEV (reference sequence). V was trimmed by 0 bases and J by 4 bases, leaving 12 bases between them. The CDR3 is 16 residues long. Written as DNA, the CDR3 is TGTGCCAGCAGTTTATCCGGGGCGGGGATCACCGGGGAGCTGTTTTTT. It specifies CASSLSGAGITGELFF.

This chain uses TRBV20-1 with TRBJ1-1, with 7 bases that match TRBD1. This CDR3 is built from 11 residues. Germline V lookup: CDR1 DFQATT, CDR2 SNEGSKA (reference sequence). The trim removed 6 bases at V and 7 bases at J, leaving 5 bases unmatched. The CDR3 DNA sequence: TGCAGTGCCCCGACAGGGAATGAAGCTTTCTTT. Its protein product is CSAPTGNEAFF.

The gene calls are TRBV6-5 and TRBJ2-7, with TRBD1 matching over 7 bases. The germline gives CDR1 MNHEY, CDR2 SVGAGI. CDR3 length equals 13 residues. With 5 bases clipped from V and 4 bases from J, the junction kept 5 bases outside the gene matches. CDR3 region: CASSTTGDYEQYF. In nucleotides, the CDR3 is TGTGCCAGCAGTACCACAGGGGATTACGAGCAGTACTTC.

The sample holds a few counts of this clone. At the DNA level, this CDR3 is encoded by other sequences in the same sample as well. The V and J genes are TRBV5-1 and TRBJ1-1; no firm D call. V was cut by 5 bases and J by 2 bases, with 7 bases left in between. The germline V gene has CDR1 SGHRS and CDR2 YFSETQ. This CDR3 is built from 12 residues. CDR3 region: CASSEPNTEAFF. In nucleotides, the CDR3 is TGCGCCAGCAGTGAGCCCAACACTGAAGCTTTCTTT.

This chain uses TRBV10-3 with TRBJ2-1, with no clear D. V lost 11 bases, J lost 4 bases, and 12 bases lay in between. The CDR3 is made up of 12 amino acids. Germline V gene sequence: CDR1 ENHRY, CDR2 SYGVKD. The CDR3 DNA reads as TGTGCCGTCGCTCCCACATACAATGAGCAGTTCTTC. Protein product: CAVAPTYNEQFF.

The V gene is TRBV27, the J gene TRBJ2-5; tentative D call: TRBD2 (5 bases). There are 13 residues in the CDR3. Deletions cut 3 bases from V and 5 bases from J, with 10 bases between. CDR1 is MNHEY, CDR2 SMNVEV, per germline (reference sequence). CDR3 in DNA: TGTGCCAGCAGTTTTTCGGGGAAGGAGACCCAGTACTTC. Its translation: CASSFSGKETQYF.

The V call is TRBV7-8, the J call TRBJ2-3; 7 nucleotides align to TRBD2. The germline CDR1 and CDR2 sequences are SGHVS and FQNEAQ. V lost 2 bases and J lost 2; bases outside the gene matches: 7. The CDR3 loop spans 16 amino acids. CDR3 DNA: TGTGCCAGCAGCTTATTCGGACTAGGAAACACAGATACGCAGTATTTT. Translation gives CASSLFGLGNTDTQYF. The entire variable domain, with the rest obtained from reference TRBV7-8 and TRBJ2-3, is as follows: GAGVSQSPRYKVAKRGQDVALRCDPISGHVSLFWYQQALGQGPEFLTYFQNEAQLDKSGLPSDRFFAERPEGSVSTLKIQRTQQEDSAVYLCASSLFGLGNTDTQYFGPGTRLTVL.

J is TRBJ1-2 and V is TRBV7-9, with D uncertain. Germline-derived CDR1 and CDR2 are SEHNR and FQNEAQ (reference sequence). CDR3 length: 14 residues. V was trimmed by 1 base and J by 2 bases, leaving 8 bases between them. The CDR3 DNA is TGTGCCAGCAGCTTAGATACCGAGAACTATGGCTACACCTTC. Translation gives CASSLDTENYGYTF.